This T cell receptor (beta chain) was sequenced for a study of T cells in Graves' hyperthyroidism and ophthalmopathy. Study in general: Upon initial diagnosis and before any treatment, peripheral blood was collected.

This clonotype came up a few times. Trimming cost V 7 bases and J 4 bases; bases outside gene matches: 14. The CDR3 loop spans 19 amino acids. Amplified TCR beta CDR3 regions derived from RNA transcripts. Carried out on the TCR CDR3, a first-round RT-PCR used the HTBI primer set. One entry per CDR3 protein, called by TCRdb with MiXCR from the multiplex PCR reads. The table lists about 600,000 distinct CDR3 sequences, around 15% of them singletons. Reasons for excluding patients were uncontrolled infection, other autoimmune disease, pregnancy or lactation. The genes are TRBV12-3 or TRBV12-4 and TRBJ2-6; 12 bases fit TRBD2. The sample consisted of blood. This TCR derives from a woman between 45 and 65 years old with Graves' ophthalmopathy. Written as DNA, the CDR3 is TGTGCCAGCACCAAGCTAGCGGGAGGGCTAAGATCCGGGGCCAACGTCCTGACTTTC. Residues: CASTKLAGGLRSGANVLTF.